Below, 26 T cell receptor beta chains from the same sample are listed, as sequenced in a study of cytomegalovirus exposure and HLA in healthy donors. Primers for the PCR totalled 60 Vbeta and 13 Jbeta. Sequencing was performed with immunoSEQ multiplex PCR; in TCRdb, only in-frame clones are kept and a portion is missing. The sample holds about 59,000 clones, roughly 77% seen once. The sequencing input was PBMCs. The source is a man between 25 and 39 years old in good health and CMV-seropositive.

The chain is built from TRBV2 and TRBJ2-2; TRBD2 is a possible D gene (6 bases). Germline values: CDR1 SNHLY, CDR2 FYNNEI. V was shortened by 0 bases and J by 4 bases, with 12 bases between the two germline ends. This CDR3 spans 16 amino acids. CDR3 DNA: TGTGCCAGCAGTGAAGCGCAGGAGGGCCCCACCGGGGAGCTGTTTTTT. This gives the protein CASSEAQEGPTGELFF.

This chain uses TRBV2 with TRBJ2-2; possible D gene TRBD2, 7 bases. The CDR3 covers 13 residues. Per germline, CDR1 SNHLY and CDR2 FYNNEI. With 7 bases removed from V and 5 bases from J, the gap between germline ends came to 11 bases. The CDR3 sequence is CASKGEGTGELFF. The DNA of the CDR3 is TGTGCCAGCAAGGGGGAGGGGACCGGGGAGCTGTTTTTT.

The chain combines TRBV5-1 with TRBJ1-2; 8 nucleotides match TRBD1. V gave up 4 bases and J gave up 8 bases; unmatched junction bases: 10. Germline CDR1 is SGHRS and CDR2 is YFSETQ. The CDR3 sequence is 14 residues long. In DNA form, the CDR3 reads TGCGCCAGCAGCGCCCAGGACAGGGTCGAAGGCTACACCTTC. It is translated as CASSAQDRVEGYTF.

This clone was recorded once. V and J are TRBV10-3 and TRBJ1-1; 8 bases align to TRBD1. V lost 5 bases, J lost 1 base, and 3 bases stayed unmatched. The germline V gene encodes CDR1 ENHRY and CDR2 SYGVKD. This CDR3 comprises 14 residues. CDR3 sequence: CAISRTGKNTEAFF. CDR3 coding DNA: TGTGCCATCAGTAGGACAGGGAAGAACACTGAAGCTTTCTTT.

The rearrangement links TRBV5-1 to TRBJ2-7, with 7 nucleotides matching TRBD1. This CDR3 comprises 15 residues. The trim removed 4 bases at V and 5 bases at J, leaving 12 bases unmatched. The germline V gene has CDR1 SGHRS and CDR2 YFSETQ. CDR3 sequence: CASSPTEGGVNEQYF. The DNA of the CDR3 is TGCGCCAGCAGCCCAACGGAAGGGGGCGTAAACGAGCAGTACTTC.

This chain uses TRBV5-4 with TRBJ2-7; D perhaps matches TRBD1 (5 bases). Trimming stripped 1 base from V and 0 bases from J, with 11 bases between. This CDR3 spans 15 amino acids. Germline values: CDR1 SGHNT, CDR2 YYREEE (reference sequence). CDR3 region: CASSLRGEVSYEQYF. The CDR3 DNA follows: TGTGCCAGCAGCTTGAGGGGTGAGGTCTCCTACGAGCAGTACTTC.

The chain links TRBV18 to TRBJ2-3; 9 bases are shared with TRBD1. V shed 2 bases, J shed 0 bases, and the junction held 3 bases outside the gene matches. This CDR3 comprises 16 residues. Germline CDR1 and CDR2: KGHSH and LQKENI. CDR3 DNA: TGTGCCAGCTCACCAATACAGGGGGCAAGCACAGATACGCAGTATTTT. This gives the protein CASSPIQGASTDTQYF.

J is TRBJ2-7 and V is TRBV7-2, with a weak D call TRBD2 (5 bases). The CDR3 loop spans 12 amino acids. From germline, CDR1 is SGHTA and CDR2 FQGNSA. V was pared by 0 bases and J by 7 bases, with 7 bases between. Here the CDR3 DNA reads TGTGCCAGCAGCTTAGCCGGGGAGGAGCAGTACTTC. Amino acids: CASSLAGEEQYF.

This sequence joins TRBV10-3 and TRBJ2-1; D is possibly TRBD2 (7 bases). From germline, CDR1 is ENHRY and CDR2 SYGVKD. CDR3 length: 17 residues. Between the trimmed V and J ends, which lost 6 bases and 7 bases, there was a span of 25 bases. CDR3 coding DNA: TGTGCCATCAGCCCCGGAGGGGGGGGGACCATATGGAATGAGCAGTTCTTC. Translation gives CAISPGGGGTIWNEQFF.

The chain links TRBV15 to TRBJ2-5; D is undetermined. V lost 4 bases to trimming and J lost 7 bases, with 10 bases between them. CDR1 LNHNV and CDR2 YYDKDF come from the germline V gene (reference sequence). This CDR3 is 12 amino acids long. CDR3 residues: CATSNAIRTQYF. CDR3 DNA sequence: TGTGCCACCAGCAATGCGATTCGGACCCAGTACTTC.

CDR3 in DNA: TGCGCCAGCAGCCAAATGAACCGGGACAGGGGGCACAATGAGCAGTTCTTC. Translation gives CASSQMNRDRGHNEQFF. The chain employs TRBV4-3 and TRBJ2-1; 12 bases are shared with TRBD1. The junction had 7 bases not matched to a gene; V was cut back by 2 bases and J by 5 bases. Per the germline V gene, CDR1 is LGHNA and CDR2 is YSLEER. The CDR3 contains 17 residues.

This clone was observed a few times. V usage is TRBV6-1 and J usage is TRBJ2-1, with TRBD1 matching 9 bases. Germline values: CDR1 MNHNS, CDR2 SASEGT. This CDR3 comprises 14 residues. Losses at the gene ends were 6 bases for V and 3 bases for J; bases not matched to a gene: 3. CDR3 coding DNA: TGTGCCAGCAGCGGGACAGGGCGCTACAATGAGCAGTTCTTC. Residues: CASSGTGRYNEQFF.

The chain uses TRBV4-3 and TRBJ1-1, with D possibly TRBD1 on 5 matching bases. Germline-derived CDR1 and CDR2 are LGHNA and YSLEER. The CDR3 spans 17 residues. V was shortened by 4 bases and J by 3 bases, with 21 bases between the two germline ends. The CDR3: CASSPQPGQPGYTEAFF. The CDR3 nucleotides are TGCGCCAGCAGCCCTCAGCCAGGGCAGCCTGGTTACACTGAAGCTTTCTTT.

The V and J genes are TRBV19 and TRBJ1-6; TRBD1 matches 7 bases. Trimming took 6 bases from V and 9 from J; bases not matched to a gene: 8. This CDR3 is built from 14 residues. Germline CDR1 reads LNHDA; CDR2 reads SQIVND (reference sequence). DNA of the CDR3: TGTGCCAGTAGGGAACAGGGGTCCGGTTCACCCCTCCACTTT. The encoded protein is CASREQGSGSPLHF.

This chain links TRBV4-3 with TRBJ1-5; D perhaps matches TRBD1 (5 bases). With 4 bases removed from V and 5 bases from J, the gap between germline ends came to 15 bases. This CDR3 is 15 amino acids long. Germline CDR1 reads LGHNA; CDR2 reads YSLEER. Written as DNA, the CDR3 is TGCGCCAGCAGCCTGTTTTTAAGGGGTGATCAGCCCCAGCATTTT. Its protein product is CASSLFLRGDQPQHF.

V and J are TRBV5-1 and TRBJ1-3; D remains ambiguous. The CDR3 is 14 residues long. Per the germline V gene, CDR1 is SGHRS and CDR2 is YFSETQ. V was cut by 0 bases and J by 3 bases, with 7 bases left in between. The CDR3 loop is CASSLERGGNTIYF. The CDR3 region has the DNA TGCGCCAGCAGCTTGGAAAGAGGTGGAAACACCATATATTTT.

In this sample, this clone turned up a few times. The chain joins TRBV6-5 to TRBJ1-2, with D unresolved. Germline CDR1 MNHEY, CDR2 SVGAGI. This CDR3 is built from 13 residues. Trimming removed 6 bases from V and 5 bases from J, with 13 bases in between. CDR3 in amino acids: CASSPVARYGYTF. The CDR3 DNA is TGTGCCAGCAGCCCGGTAGCCCGATATGGCTACACCTTC.

V gene TRBV20-1 combines with J gene TRBJ1-1; D unclear. The CDR3 has 11 residues. Germline assignment: CDR1 DFQATT and CDR2 SNEGSKA (reference sequence). Trimming cost V 3 bases and J 7 bases, with 9 bases left between them. CDR3 sequence (DNA): TGCAGTGCTAGTGATAGTGGTGAAGCTTTCTTT. This gives the protein CSASDSGEAFF.

This rearrangement joins TRBV6-5 to TRBJ2-2, with 8 bases lining up with TRBD1. With V trimmed by 4 bases and J by 3 bases, 4 bases remained unmatched. Germline CDR1 is MNHEY and CDR2 is SVGAGI. The CDR3 consists of 15 residues. CDR3 DNA sequence: TGTGCCAGCAGTTTGGGACAGGCCCACACCGGGGAGCTGTTTTTT. Translation: CASSLGQAHTGELFF.

The rearrangement joins TRBV28 to TRBJ2-2, with D tentatively TRBD1 (5 bases). CDR3 size: 15 residues. V gave up 6 bases and J gave up 0 bases, with 11 bases separating them. The germline V gene has CDR1 MDHEN and CDR2 SYDVKM. DNA of the CDR3: TGTGCCAGCAGACCTACAGGTTCGAACACCGGGGAGCTGTTTTTT. It is translated as CASRPTGSNTGELFF.

The chain links TRBV5-6 to TRBJ2-7, with 9 bases fitting TRBD1. From germline, CDR1 is SGHDT and CDR2 YYEEEE. This CDR3 region has 14 residues. V shed 5 bases and J 2 bases; nucleotides not matched to a gene: 5. CDR3 sequence: CASRRQGEAYEQYF. The CDR3 bases are TGTGCCAGCAGGCGACAGGGGGAGGCCTACGAGCAGTACTTC.

The chain joins TRBV19 to TRBJ1-2; D call uncertain. The V end was cut by 3 bases, the J end by 3 bases, with 14 bases between. Germline CDR1 and CDR2: LNHDA and SQIVND (reference sequence). The CDR3 has 15 amino acids. CDR3 loop: CASSMRQDYYYGYTF. The CDR3, as DNA: TGTGCCAGTAGTATGCGCCAAGACTATTACTATGGCTACACCTTC.

This chain links TRBV5-1 with TRBJ2-5; 9 nucleotides agree with TRBD1. In germline, CDR1 is SGHRS, CDR2 YFSETQ. The CDR3 runs 17 residues. The V and J ends lost 2 bases and 0 bases, in that order; junction bases with no gene match: 8. The DNA for the CDR3 is TGCGCCAGCAGCTTACCTCCGGGACAGGGTTACCAAGAGACCCAGTACTTC. This encodes CASSLPPGQGYQETQYF.

This chain uses TRBV10-3 with TRBJ2-7, with TRBD1 matching over 9 bases. Germline lookup yields CDR1 ENHRY and CDR2 SYGVKD. The V and J ends lost 2 bases and 6 bases, in that order; junction bases with no gene match: 11. This CDR3 region has 16 residues. CDR3: CAISEDRGQGKREQYF. CDR3 DNA sequence: TGTGCCATCAGTGAGGATCGGGGACAGGGTAAACGCGAGCAGTACTTC.

Regarding this clone: Sequence at one end of the junction differs from germline and may be a read error. J is TRBJ2-3 and V is TRBV5-4; perhaps TRBD1 as D (6 bases). The CDR3 has 17 amino acids. Germline V gene data show CDR1 as SGHNT and CDR2 as YYREEE (reference sequence). The CDR3 protein is CASTLDVTDRIADTQYF. CDR3 nucleotides: TGTGCCAGCACCTTGGATGTGACAGACAGGATCGCAGATACGCAGTATTTT.

This clone was counted once. The chain employs TRBV19 and TRBJ1-5; 10 nucleotides agree with TRBD1. The CDR3 extends over 19 amino acids. Germline CDR1 LNHDA, CDR2 SQIVND (reference sequence). Losses at the gene ends were 1 base for V and 2 bases for J; bases not matched to a gene: 11. CDR3 in DNA: TGTGCCAGTAGTATAGCTCCGGGACAGGGGCCTTTAGGCAATCAGCCCCAGCATTTT. Translating gives CASSIAPGQGPLGNQPQHF.